This T cell receptor (beta chain) comes out of a study of control samples from healthy donors and cancer patients. Sequencing was performed with immunoSEQ multiplex PCR; in TCRdb, only in-frame clones are kept and a portion is missing. The table includes some 410,000 clones, 90% detected once. Trimming stripped 1 base from V and 0 bases from J, with 9 bases between. From germline, CDR1 is MGHDK and CDR2 SYGVNS. This CDR3 is 15 amino acids long. The chain is built from TRBV25-1 and TRBJ1-1, with D perhaps TRBD1 (6 bases). This TCR came from a man aged 35-49 years with head and neck cancer. Sequencing was carried out using PBMCs. As DNA, the CDR3 is TGTGCCAGCAGTGAATCAGGGGCCCTGAACACTGAAGCTTTCTTT. It encodes CASSESGALNTEAFF.